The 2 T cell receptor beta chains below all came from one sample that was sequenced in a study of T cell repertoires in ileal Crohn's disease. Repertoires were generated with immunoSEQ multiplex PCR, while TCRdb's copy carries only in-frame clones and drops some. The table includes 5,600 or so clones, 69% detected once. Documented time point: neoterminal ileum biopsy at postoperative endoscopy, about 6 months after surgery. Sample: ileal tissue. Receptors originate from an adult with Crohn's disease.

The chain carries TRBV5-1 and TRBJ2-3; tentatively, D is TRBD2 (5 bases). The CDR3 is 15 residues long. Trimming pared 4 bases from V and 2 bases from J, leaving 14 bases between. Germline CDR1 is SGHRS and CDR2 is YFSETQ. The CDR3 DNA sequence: TGCGCCAGCAGCCCTGGAGGCCTTATCACAGATACGCAGTATTTT. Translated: CASSPGGLITDTQYF.

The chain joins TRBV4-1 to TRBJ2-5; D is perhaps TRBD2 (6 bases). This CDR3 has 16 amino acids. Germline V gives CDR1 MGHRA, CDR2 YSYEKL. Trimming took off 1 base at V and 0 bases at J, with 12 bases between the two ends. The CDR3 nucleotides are TGCGCCAGCAGCCAAGGGAGGGGCCAGTACCAAGAGACCCAGTACTTC. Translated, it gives CASSQGRGQYQETQYF.